The subject of this entry is one T cell receptor (beta chain). The antigen remains undetermined. This entry belongs to a study of monozygotic twins with inflammatory bowel disease. Study-wide results and limits: Those with IBD had lower TCRbeta diversity (inverse Simpson) than their healthy co-twins did.

The germline V gene encodes CDR1 SGHKS and CDR2 YYEKEE (reference sequence). The CDR3 is 15 residues long. Each TCR library consumed approximately 3,500 ng of total RNA. No DNA is given; TCRdb re-called the 5' RACE reads and lists each CDR3 protein once. The table for this sample gives around 400,000 distinct CDR3 sequences. The sequenced sample was blood. This rearrangement joins TRBV5-5 to TRBJ2-2; without DNA, the TCRdb call of TRBD1 cannot be checked. This receptor was obtained from a human donor with ulcerative colitis or Crohn's disease, or a healthy co-twin of an affected twin (not recorded which). This CDR3 reads CASSFSGGEAGELFF.